This TCR beta chain comes out of a study of CD8 T cells in Susac syndrome. The RNA input was roughly 0.45 to 1 ug, and it was reverse transcribed with random hexamers. Across 54 Vbeta and 13 Jbeta, immunoSEQ multiplex PCR amplified TCR beta CDR3. Each CDR3 protein is one row after TCRdb ran MiXCR on the immunoSEQ multiplex PCR reads. The data contain 180,000 or so distinct CDR3 sequences, more than 90% of them singletons. The multiple sclerosis control group was made up of treatment-naive patients with stable or active relapsing-remitting disease. It was negative isolation that provided the CD8+ and CD4+ T cells, whereas TEMRA cells were enriched by FACS. Germline CDR1 and CDR2: GTSNPN and SVGIG (reference sequence). The CDR3 contains 16 residues.

This sequence originates from a human donor with multiple sclerosis. Sequencing was done on a sample of CD4+ T cells from PBMCs. The chain carries TRBV30 and TRBJ1-6, with a tentative D call TRBD1 (6 bases). The CDR3 nucleotides are TGTGCTTCGAAGACAGGTGCTAGCTCCTATAATTCACCCCTCCACTTT. Translation gives CASKTGASSYNSPLHF.